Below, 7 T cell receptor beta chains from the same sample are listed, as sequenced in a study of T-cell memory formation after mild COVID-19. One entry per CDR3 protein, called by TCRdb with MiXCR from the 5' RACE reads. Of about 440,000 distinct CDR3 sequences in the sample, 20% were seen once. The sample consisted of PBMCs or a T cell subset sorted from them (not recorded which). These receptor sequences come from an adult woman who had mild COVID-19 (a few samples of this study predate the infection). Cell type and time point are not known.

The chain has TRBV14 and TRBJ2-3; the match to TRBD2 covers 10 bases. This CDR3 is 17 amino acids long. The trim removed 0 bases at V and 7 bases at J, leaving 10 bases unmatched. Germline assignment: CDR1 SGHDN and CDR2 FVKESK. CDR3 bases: TGTGCCAGCAGCCAAGATCGATCAAGCGGGAGGGGATATACGCAGTATTTT. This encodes CASSQDRSSGRGYTQYF.

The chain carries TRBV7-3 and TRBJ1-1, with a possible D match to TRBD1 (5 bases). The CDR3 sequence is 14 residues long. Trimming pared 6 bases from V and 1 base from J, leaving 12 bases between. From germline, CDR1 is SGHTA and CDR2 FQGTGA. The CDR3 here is CASSYDRQNTEAFF. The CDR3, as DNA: TGTGCCAGCAGTTACGACAGACAGAACACTGAAGCTTTCTTT.

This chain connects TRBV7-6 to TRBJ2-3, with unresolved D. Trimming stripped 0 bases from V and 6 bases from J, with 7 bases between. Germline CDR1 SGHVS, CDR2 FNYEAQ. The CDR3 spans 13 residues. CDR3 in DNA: TGTGCCAGCAGCTTAGCTACCTGGGATACGCAGTATTTT. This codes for CASSLATWDTQYF.

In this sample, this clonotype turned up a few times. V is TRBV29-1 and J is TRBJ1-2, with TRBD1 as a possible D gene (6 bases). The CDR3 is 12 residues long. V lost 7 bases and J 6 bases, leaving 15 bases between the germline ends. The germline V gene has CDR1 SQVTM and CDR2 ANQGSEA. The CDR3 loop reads CSEGDATHGYTF. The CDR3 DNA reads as TGCAGCGAGGGGGACGCCACCCATGGCTACACCTTC.

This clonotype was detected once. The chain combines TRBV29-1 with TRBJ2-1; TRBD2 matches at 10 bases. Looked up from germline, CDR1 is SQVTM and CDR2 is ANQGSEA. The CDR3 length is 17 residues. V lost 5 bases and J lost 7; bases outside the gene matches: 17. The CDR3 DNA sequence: TGCAGCGTTTTCGGGCTTTTGGGAGCGGGAGGGACGAATGAGCAGTTCTTC. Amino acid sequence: CSVFGLLGAGGTNEQFF.

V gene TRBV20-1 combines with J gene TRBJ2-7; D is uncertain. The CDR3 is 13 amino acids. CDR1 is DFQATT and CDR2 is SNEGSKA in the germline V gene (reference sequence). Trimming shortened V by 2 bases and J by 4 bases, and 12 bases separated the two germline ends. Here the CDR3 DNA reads TGCAGTGCTAGACCGGGCCTCGGGTACGAGCAGTACTTC. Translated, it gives CSARPGLGYEQYF.

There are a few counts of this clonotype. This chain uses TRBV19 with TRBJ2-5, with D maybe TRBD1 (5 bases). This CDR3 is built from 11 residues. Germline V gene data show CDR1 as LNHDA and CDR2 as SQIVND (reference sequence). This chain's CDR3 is CTSEGEETQYF. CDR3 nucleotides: TGTACTTCGGAAGGGGAAGAGACCCAGTACTTC.